The clone carrying this TCR beta chain was recorded many times. Its antigen is still unknown. The data were taken from a study of human T cells and chemical hapten exposure. Study summary: Per-sample TCR yields varied mainly from small pooled library volume differences.

Broader study findings: TCRs above 1 in 1000 frequency did not change with DPC sensitization.

Extraction of total RNA was performed on unfractionated whole blood. The CDR3 extends over 17 amino acids. V lost 2 bases and J lost 0, with 14 bases in between. Germline loops: CDR1 LNHDA, CDR2 SQIVND (reference sequence). Each cDNA molecule in the library carried unique molecular identifiers. Each CDR3 protein is one row after TCRdb ran MiXCR on the reads. The sample has more than 100,000 distinct CDR3 sequences; 8% to 9.5% are singletons. The sample taken for sequencing was whole blood. The genes are TRBV19 and TRBJ1-5, with D possibly TRBD1 on 6 matching bases. The receptor was isolated from a human donor in good health. Some clones in this sample may be carry-over from other donors' samples. The CDR3 DNA reads TGTGCCAGTAGTATAATTTTTCCAGGGGCTAGCAATCAGCCCCAGCATTTT. Protein product: CASSIIFPGASNQPQHF.